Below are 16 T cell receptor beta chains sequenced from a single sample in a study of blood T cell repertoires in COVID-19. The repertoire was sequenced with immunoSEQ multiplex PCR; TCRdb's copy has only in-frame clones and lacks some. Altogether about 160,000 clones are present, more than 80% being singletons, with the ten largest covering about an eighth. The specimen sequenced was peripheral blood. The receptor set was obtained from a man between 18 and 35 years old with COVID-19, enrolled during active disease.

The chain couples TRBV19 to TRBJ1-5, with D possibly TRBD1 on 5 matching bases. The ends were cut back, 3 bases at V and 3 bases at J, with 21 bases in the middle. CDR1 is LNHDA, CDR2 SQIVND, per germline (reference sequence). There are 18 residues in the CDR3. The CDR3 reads CASSMWGTGASYNQPQHF. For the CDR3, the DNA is TGTGCCAGTAGTATGTGGGGGACTGGGGCTAGTTACAATCAGCCCCAGCATTTT.

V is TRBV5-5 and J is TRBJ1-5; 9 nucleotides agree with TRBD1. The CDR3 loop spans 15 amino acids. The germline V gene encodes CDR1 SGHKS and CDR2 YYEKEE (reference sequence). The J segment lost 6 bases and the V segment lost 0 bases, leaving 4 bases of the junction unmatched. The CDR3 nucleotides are TGTGCCAGCAGCTTGGGACAGGGGGTGGGTCAGCCCCAGCATTTT. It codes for CASSLGQGVGQPQHF.

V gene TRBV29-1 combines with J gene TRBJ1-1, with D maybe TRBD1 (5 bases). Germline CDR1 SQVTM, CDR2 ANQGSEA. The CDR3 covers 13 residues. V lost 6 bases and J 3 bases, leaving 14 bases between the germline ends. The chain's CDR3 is CSVRVLVDTEAFF. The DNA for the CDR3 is TGCAGCGTCAGGGTCTTAGTGGACACTGAAGCTTTCTTT.

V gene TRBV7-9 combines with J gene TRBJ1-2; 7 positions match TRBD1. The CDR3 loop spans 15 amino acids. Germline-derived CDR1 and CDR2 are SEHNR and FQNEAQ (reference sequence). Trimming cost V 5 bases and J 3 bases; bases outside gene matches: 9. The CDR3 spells CASSGLGQHHYGYTF. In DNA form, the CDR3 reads TGTGCCAGCAGCGGCTTGGGACAGCACCACTATGGCTACACCTTC.

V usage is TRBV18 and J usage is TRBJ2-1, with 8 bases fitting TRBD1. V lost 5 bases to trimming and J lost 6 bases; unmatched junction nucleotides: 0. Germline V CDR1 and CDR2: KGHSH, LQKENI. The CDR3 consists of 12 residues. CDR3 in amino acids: CASSGQGNEQFF. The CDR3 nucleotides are TGTGCCAGCTCAGGACAGGGCAATGAGCAGTTCTTC.

The CDR3 region has the DNA TGTGCCTGGAGCCCCCTGGGGCAGCGGAACACTGAAGCTTTCTTT. This gives the protein CAWSPLGQRNTEAFF. The chain carries TRBV30 and TRBJ1-1, with a weak D call TRBD1 (5 bases). CDR3 length equals 15 residues. Germline V lookup: CDR1 GTSNPN, CDR2 SVGIG (reference sequence). Deletions cut 3 bases from V and 1 base from J, with 15 bases between.

The CDR3 DNA reads as TGCGCCAGCAGCCAAGATTTGCTAGCGGGGAACAATGAGCAGTTCTTC. This gives the protein CASSQDLLAGNNEQFF. The rearrangement links TRBV4-3 to TRBJ2-1; 9 bases fit TRBD2. The germline gives CDR1 LGHNA, CDR2 YSLEER. CDR3 length equals 16 residues. Trimming removed 0 bases from V and 5 bases from J; junction bases left unmatched: 5.

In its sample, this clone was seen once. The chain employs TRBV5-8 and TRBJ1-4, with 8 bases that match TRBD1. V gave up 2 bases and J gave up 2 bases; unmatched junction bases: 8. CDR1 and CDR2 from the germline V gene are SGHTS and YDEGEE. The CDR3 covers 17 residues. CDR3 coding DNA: TGTGCCAGCAGCTTTGGACAGGGCTTCGTTACTAATGAAAAACTGTTTTTT. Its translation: CASSFGQGFVTNEKLFF.

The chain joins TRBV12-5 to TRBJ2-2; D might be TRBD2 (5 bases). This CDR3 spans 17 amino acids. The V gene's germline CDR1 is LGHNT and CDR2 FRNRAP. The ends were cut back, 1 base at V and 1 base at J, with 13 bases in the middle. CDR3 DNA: TGTGCTAGTGGTTTGGGGAGCTCCGGGAAGAACACCGGGGAGCTGTTTTTT. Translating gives CASGLGSSGKNTGELFF.

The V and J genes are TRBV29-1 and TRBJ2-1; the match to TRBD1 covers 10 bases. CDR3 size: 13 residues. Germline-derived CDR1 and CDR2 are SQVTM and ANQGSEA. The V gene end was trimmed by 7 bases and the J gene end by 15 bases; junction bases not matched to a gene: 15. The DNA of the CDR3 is TGCAGCGCTCCTATAGTTTACGGGACAGGGGTGTTCTTC. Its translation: CSAPIVYGTGVFF.

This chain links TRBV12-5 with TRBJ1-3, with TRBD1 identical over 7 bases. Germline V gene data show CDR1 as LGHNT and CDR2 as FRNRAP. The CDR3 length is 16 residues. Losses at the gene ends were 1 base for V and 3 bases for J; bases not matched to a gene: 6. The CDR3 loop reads CASGLGTGLSGNTIYF. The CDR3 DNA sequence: TGTGCTAGTGGTTTGGGGACAGGATTAAGTGGAAACACCATATATTTT.

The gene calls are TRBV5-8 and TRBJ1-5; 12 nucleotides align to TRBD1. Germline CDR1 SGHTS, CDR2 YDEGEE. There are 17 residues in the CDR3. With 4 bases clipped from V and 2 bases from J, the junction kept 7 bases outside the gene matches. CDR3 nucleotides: TGTGCCAGCAGCCGGGACAGGGGGCAAAGAGGCAATCAGCCCCAGCATTTT. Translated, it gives CASSRDRGQRGNQPQHF.

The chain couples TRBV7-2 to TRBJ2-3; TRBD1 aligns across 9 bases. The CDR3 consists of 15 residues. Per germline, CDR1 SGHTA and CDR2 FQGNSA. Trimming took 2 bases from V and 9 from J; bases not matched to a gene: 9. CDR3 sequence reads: CASSLWDRAVGTQYF. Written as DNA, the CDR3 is TGTGCCAGCAGCTTATGGGACAGGGCCGTGGGAACGCAGTATTTT.

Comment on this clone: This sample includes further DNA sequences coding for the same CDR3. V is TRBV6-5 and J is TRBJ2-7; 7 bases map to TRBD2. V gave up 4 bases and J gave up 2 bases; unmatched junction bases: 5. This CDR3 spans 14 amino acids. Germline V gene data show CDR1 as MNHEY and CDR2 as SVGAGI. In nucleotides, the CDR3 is TGTGCCAGCAGTTCCGGGGGGTCCACCTACGAGCAGTACTTC. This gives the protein CASSSGGSTYEQYF.

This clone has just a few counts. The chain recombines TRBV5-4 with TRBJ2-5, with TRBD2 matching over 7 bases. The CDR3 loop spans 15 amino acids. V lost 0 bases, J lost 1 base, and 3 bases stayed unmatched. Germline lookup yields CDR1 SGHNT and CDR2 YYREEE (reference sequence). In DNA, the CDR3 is TGTGCCAGCAGCTTGGCTCTAGCGGTCCAAGAGACCCAGTACTTC. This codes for CASSLALAVQETQYF.

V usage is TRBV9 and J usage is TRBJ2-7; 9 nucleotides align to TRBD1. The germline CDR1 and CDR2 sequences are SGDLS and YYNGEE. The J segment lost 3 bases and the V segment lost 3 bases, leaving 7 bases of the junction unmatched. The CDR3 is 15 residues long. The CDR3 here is CASSGSGTGNYEQYF. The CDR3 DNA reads TGTGCCAGCAGCGGCTCCGGGACAGGGAACTACGAGCAGTACTTC.